This is a list of T cell receptor beta chains from one sample in a study of radiotherapy plus CTLA-4 blockade in lung cancer. Clones were read by immunoSEQ multiplex PCR, and TCRdb kept only the in-frame ones, dropping some. The table lists fewer than 70,000 clones, 79% of them singletons. Sequencing used peripheral blood, obtained from a patient treated with radiotherapy plus ipilimumab. Source of these receptors: a human donor with non-small cell lung cancer who had a complete response to radiotherapy plus ipilimumab. The CDR3 runs from the conserved cysteine through the conserved F or W. The order of the fields is CDR3 protein, CDR3 DNA, J gene, V gene, D gene, clone size. The D gene is left open where the match is weak. Expanded clones are given a class, and other clones once, few, many or no size at all.

CDR3: CASNAGTSGSNEQFF; DNA: TGTGCCAGCAACGCCGGGACTAGCGGGAGTAATGAGCAGTTCTTC; J: TRBJ2-1; V: TRBV6-5; D: TRBD2; size: -
CDR3: CASSHTLWGRNTGELFF; DNA: TGTGCCAGCAGCCACACTCTCTGGGGCCGCAACACCGGGGAGCTGTTTTTT; J: TRBJ2-2; V: TRBV11-3; D: -; size: -
CDR3: CASSLLAIQNIQYF; DNA: TGTGCCAGCAGCTTGCTAGCGATCCAAAACATTCAGTACTTC; J: TRBJ2-4; V: TRBV11-2; D: -; size: once
CDR3: CASSYREAEPQHF; DNA: TGTGCCAGCAGTTACAGGGAGGCTGAGCCCCAGCATTTT; J: TRBJ1-5; V: TRBV2; D: -; size: -
CDR3: CSARQGNTGELFF; DNA: TGCAGCGCACGACAGGGCAACACCGGGGAGCTGTTTTTT; J: TRBJ2-2; V: TRBV29-1; D: TRBD1; size: -
CDR3: CASSGDAGNLPQHF; DNA: TGTGCCAGCAGTGGCGACGCGGGTAATCTGCCCCAGCATTTT; J: TRBJ1-5; V: TRBV2; D: -; size: -
CDR3: CASHPGQGMTNTEAFF; DNA: TGCGCCAGTCACCCGGGACAGGGAATGACGAACACTGAAGCTTTCTTT; J: TRBJ1-1; V: TRBV10-1; D: TRBD1; size: -
CDR3: CASSHSGTGNNQPQHF; DNA: TGTGCCAGCAGCCATTCGGGGACAGGGAACAATCAGCCCCAGCATTTT; J: TRBJ1-5; V: TRBV7-9; D: TRBD1; size: few
CDR3: CASSQGRLGQFF; DNA: TGTGCCAGCAGCCAGGGACGGTTGGGTCAGTTCTTC; J: TRBJ2-1; V: TRBV11-2; D: -; size: -
CDR3: CASSPPSGTSGANTGELFF; DNA: TGTGCCAGTAGTCCTCCGAGTGGGACTAGCGGGGCGAACACCGGGGAGCTGTTTTTT; J: TRBJ2-2; V: TRBV19; D: TRBD2; size: -
CDR3: CASSDQGASLWAFF; DNA: TGTGCCAGCAGTGACCAGGGGGCTTCCCTGTGGGCTTTCTTT; J: TRBJ1-1; V: TRBV6-1; D: TRBD1; size: -
CDR3: CASSLDLGQGPGYTF; DNA: TGTGCCAGCAGCTTAGATCTGGGACAGGGGCCCGGCTACACCTTC; J: TRBJ1-2; V: TRBV7-9; D: TRBD1; size: -
CDR3: CASSQDSTAYLHYTF; DNA: TGCGCCAGCAGCCAAGATAGCACAGCCTACCTCCACTACACCTTC; J: TRBJ1-2; V: TRBV4-3; D: -; size: once
CDR3: CASSSQGTNQPQHF; DNA: TGTGCCAGCAGTTCCCAGGGGACCAATCAGCCCCAGCATTTT; J: TRBJ1-5; V: TRBV6-6; D: -; size: -
CDR3: CASSLETGRMAGELFF; DNA: TGTGCCAGCAGCTTGGAGACCGGTCGTATGGCCGGGGAGCTGTTTTTT; J: TRBJ2-2; V: TRBV5-6; D: -; size: -
CDR3: CASSSTGYYEKLFF; DNA: TGTGCCAGCAGTTCGACAGGGTACTATGAAAAACTGTTTTTT; J: TRBJ1-4; V: TRBV6-6; D: TRBD1; size: -
CDR3: CASSIDLRDRGQYF; DNA: TGTGCCAGTAGTATAGATCTCAGGGATCGAGGGCAGTACTTC; J: TRBJ2-7; V: TRBV19; D: -; size: -
CDR3: CASSQSGGGDQPQHF; DNA: TGTGCCAGCAGCCAATCGGGGGGAGGAGATCAGCCCCAGCATTTT; J: TRBJ1-5; V: TRBV16; D: -; size: -
CDR3: CASSLTGHNSPLHF; DNA: TGTGCCAGCAGCTTAACAGGGCATAATTCACCCCTCCACTTT; J: TRBJ1-6; V: TRBV11-3; D: -; size: few
CDR3: CASSVSTGESEQFF; DNA: TGTGCCAGCAGCGTAAGTACAGGGGAAAGTGAGCAGTTCTTC; J: TRBJ2-1; V: TRBV9; D: TRBD1; size: -
CDR3: CASSLGAGSVSPLHF; DNA: TGTGCCAGCAGCTTGGGCGCAGGGTCGGTTTCACCCCTCCACTTT; J: TRBJ1-6; V: TRBV5-6; D: -; size: few
CDR3: CASIPTGGYQPQHF; DNA: TGTGCCAGCATCCCGACAGGGGGCTATCAGCCCCAGCATTTT; J: TRBJ1-5; V: TRBV28; D: TRBD1; size: few
CDR3: CASSMGWVNTEAFF; DNA: TGTGCCAGTAGTATGGGGTGGGTGAACACTGAAGCTTTCTTT; J: TRBJ1-1; V: TRBV19; D: -; size: -
CDR3: CASSGQISNQPQHF; DNA: TGTGCCAGCTCGGGACAGATTAGCAATCAGCCCCAGCATTTT; J: TRBJ1-5; V: TRBV19; D: TRBD1; size: once
CDR3: CASSEYSGVRRAF; DNA: TGTGCCAGCAGTGAATATAGCGGAGTGAGGAGGGCTTTC; J: TRBJ1-2; V: TRBV25-1; D: -; size: -
CDR3: CASSIRGPYQETQYF; DNA: TGTGCCAGCAGCATACGGGGACCGTACCAAGAGACCCAGTACTTC; J: TRBJ2-5; V: TRBV7-2; D: -; size: -
CDR3: CASSPPGQTDTQYF; DNA: TGTGCCAGCTCACCACCTGGACAGACAGATACGCAGTATTTT; J: TRBJ2-3; V: TRBV18; D: -; size: -
CDR3: CASSLATSGGGETQYF; DNA: TGTGCCAGCAGCTTAGCGACTAGCGGGGGGGGTGAGACCCAGTACTTC; J: TRBJ2-5; V: TRBV7-9; D: TRBD2; size: few
CDR3: CASSPGSTNSPLHF; DNA: TGTGCCAGCAGCCCGGGATCAACTAATTCACCCCTCCACTTT; J: TRBJ1-6; V: TRBV5-4; D: -; size: -
CDR3: CASSPSGGSTDTQYF; DNA: TGTGCCAGTAGTCCTAGCGGGGGGTCCACAGATACGCAGTATTTT; J: TRBJ2-3; V: TRBV19; D: TRBD2; size: -
CDR3: CASSTEETQYF; DNA: TGTGCCAGCAGCACCGAAGAGACCCAGTACTTC; J: TRBJ2-5; V: TRBV5-6; D: -; size: -